This T cell receptor (beta chain) was observed in a study of CD8+CD57+ T cells in acquired aplastic anemia. As for the study in general: DNA recovered from sorted CD4+ and CD8+ cells had a mean of approximately 3.2 ug.

Profiling of TCR beta VDJ combinations and CDR3 sequences used genomic DNA as template. TCRdb redid the calling of the reads with MiXCR, one entry per CDR3 protein. The profile covers about 160,000 distinct CDR3 sequences, with roughly 48% appearing a single time and 25% to 35% taken by the ten largest. The length of the CDR3 is 13 residues. Looked up from germline, CDR1 is DFQATT and CDR2 is SNEGSKA (reference sequence). The ends were cut back, 4 bases at V and 4 bases at J, with 13 bases in the middle. The study's findings and limits: Any difference that existed in CD8+ Simpson's diversity between patients and controls was not significant. Patients had roughly 31 CD8+ CDR3 sequences in common with controls (the shared set).

CD8+CD57+ cell expansion had been shown by flow cytometry in patients chosen for sequencing. Among the patients, none had received any therapy at the time of blood sampling. Points on this clonotype: The antigen is not known.

The chain carries TRBV20-1 and TRBJ1-2; D unclear. The sequenced material came from sorted CD4+, CD8+, or CD8+CD57+ T cells (not recorded which) from PBMCs. This TCR was recovered from a human donor with aplastic anemia. CDR3 protein: CSATIAGSYGYTF. The CDR3 DNA reads TGCAGTGCTACTATTGCAGGTTCCTATGGCTACACCTTC.